This T cell receptor beta chain appears in the sequencing data of a study of blood T cell repertoires in COVID-19. Study background: Sites in the United States, Italy and Spain provided acute and convalescent COVID-19 samples. T cells, B-cell-depleted T cells, or PBMCs supplied cDNA or gDNA.

Germline V gene lookup returns CDR1 ENHRY and CDR2 SYGVKD. V dropped 5 bases and J dropped 0 bases, with 13 bases sitting between them. The CDR3 is 15 amino acids. Libraries were prepared by immunoSEQ multiplex PCR; TCRdb keeps only in-frame clonotypes and omits some of them. The sample records roughly 45,000 clones, roughly 85% being singletons. The clonotype was recovered from a human donor in a cohort sampled during active COVID-19. Sequences were obtained from peripheral blood. The V call is TRBV10-3, the J call TRBJ1-1; D perhaps matches TRBD1 (6 bases). The CDR3 DNA sequence: TGTGCCATCAGTTATACACAGGGAATGAACACTGAAGCTTTCTTT. Protein sequence: CAISYTQGMNTEAFF.